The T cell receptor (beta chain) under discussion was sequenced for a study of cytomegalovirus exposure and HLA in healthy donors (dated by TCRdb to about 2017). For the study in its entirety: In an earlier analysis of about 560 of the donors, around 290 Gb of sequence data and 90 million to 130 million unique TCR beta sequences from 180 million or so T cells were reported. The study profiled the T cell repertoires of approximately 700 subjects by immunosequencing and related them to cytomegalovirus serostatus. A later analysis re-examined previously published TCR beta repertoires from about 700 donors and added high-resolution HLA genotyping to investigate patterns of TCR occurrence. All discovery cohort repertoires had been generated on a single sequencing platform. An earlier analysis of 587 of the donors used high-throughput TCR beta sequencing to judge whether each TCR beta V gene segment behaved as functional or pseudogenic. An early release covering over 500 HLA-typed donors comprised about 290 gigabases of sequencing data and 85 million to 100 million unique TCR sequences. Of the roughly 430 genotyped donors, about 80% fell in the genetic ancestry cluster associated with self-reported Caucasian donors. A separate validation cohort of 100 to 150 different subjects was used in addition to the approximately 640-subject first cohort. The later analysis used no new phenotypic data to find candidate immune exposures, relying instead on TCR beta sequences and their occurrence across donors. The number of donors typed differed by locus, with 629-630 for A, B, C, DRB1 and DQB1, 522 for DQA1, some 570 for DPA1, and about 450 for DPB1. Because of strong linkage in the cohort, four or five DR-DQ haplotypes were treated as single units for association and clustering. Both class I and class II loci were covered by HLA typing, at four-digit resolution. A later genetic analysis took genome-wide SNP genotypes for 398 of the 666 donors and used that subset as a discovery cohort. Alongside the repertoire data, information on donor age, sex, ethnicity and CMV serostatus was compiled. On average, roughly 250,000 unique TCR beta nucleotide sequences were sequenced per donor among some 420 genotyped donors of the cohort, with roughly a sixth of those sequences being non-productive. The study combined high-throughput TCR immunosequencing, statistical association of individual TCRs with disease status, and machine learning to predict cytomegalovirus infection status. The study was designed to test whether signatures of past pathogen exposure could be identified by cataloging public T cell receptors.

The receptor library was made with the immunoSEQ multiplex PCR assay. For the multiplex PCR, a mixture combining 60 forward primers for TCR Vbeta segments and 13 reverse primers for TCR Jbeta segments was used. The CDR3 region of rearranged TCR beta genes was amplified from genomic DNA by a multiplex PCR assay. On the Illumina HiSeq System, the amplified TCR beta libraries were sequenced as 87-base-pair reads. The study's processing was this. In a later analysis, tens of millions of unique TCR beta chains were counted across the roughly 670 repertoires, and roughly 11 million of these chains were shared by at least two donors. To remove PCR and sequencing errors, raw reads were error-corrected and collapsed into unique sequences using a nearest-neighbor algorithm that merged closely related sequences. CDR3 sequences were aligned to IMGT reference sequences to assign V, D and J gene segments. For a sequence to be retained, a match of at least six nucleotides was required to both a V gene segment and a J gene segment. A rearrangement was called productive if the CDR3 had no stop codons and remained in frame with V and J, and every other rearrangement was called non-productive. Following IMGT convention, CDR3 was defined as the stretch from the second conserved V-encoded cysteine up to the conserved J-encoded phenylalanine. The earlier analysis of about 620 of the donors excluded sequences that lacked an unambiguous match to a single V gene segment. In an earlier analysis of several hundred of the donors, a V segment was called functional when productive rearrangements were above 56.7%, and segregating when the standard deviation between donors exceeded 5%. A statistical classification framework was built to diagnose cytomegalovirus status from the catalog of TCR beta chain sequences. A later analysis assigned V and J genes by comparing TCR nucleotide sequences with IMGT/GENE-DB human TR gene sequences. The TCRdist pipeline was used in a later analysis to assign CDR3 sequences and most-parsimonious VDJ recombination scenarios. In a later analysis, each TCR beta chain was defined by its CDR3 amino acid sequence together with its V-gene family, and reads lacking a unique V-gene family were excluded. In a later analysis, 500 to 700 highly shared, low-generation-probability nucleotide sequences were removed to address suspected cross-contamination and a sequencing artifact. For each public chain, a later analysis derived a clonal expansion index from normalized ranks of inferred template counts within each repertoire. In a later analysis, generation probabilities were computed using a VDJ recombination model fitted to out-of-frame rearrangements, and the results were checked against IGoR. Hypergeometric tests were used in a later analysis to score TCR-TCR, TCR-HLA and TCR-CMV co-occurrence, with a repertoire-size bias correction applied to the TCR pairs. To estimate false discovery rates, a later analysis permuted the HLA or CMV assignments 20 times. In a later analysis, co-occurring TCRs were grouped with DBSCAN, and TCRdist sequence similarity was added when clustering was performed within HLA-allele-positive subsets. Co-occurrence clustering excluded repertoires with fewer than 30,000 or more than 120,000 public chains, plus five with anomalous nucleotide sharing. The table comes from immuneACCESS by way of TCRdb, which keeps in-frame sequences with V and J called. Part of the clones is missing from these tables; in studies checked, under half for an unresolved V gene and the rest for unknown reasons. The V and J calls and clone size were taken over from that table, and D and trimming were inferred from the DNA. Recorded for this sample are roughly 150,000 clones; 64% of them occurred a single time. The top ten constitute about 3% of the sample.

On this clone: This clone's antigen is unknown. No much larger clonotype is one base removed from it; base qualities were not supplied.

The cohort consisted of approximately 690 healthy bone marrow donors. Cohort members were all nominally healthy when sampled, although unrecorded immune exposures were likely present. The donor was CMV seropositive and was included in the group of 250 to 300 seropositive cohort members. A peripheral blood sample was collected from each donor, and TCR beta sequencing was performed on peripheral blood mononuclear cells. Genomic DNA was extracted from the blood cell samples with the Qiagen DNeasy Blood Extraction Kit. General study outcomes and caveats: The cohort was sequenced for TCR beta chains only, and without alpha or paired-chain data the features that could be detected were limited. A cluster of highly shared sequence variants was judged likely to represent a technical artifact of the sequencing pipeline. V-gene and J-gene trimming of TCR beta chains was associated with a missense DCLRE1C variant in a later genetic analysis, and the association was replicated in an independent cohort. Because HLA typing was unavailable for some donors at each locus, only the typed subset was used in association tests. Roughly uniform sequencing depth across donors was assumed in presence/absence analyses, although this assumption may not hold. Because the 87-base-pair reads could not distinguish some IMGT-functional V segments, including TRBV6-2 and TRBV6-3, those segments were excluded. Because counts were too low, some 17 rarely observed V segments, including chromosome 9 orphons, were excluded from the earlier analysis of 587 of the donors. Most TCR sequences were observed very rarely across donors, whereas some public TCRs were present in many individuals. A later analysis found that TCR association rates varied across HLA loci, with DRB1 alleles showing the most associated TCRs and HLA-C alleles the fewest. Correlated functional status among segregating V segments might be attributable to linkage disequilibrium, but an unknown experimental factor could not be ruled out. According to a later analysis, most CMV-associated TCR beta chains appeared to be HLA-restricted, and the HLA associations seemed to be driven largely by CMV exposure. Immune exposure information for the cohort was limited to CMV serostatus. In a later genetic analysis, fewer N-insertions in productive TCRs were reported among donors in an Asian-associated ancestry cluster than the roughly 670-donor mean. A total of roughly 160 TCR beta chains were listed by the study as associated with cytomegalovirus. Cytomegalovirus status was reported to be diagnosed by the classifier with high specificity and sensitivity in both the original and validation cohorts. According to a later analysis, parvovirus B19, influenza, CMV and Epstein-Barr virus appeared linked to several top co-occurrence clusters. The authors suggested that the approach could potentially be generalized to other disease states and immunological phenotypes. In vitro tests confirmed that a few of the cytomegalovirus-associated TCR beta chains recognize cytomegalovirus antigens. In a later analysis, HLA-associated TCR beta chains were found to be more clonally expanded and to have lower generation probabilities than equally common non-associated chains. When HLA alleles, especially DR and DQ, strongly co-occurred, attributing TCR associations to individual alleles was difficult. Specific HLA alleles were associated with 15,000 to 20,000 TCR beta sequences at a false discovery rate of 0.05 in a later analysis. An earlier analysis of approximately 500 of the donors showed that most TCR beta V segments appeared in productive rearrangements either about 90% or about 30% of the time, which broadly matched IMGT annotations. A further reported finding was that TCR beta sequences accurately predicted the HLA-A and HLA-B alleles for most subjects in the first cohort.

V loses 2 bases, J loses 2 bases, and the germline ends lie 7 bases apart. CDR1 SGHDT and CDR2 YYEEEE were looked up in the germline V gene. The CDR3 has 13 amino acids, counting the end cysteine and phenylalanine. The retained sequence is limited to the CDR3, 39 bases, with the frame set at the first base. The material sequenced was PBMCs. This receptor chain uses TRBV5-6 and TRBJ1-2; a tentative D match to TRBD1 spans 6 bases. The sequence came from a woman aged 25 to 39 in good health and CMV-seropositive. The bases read TGTGCCAGCAGCTTAGGACAGAACTATGGCTACACCTTC. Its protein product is CASSLGQNYGYTF.